Each of the 27 T cell receptor beta chains below was sequenced from the same sample in a study of cytomegalovirus exposure and HLA in healthy donors. Use of 60 Vbeta and 13 Jbeta primers characterized the PCR. Using immunoSEQ multiplex PCR, the repertoire was profiled, and TCRdb retains in-frame clones only, with some absent. The sample holds approximately 100,000 clones, around three quarters seen once. The material sequenced was PBMCs. These receptors all come from a female donor in good health and CMV-seropositive.

This chain links TRBV28 with TRBJ2-7; D gene unclear. Trimming pared 6 bases from V and 2 bases from J, leaving 14 bases between. Germline V gives CDR1 MDHEN, CDR2 SYDVKM. The CDR3 is 14 amino acids. The CDR3 DNA is TGTGCCAGCAGCATCAGGCTACCGCCCTACGAGCAGTACTTC. It codes for CASSIRLPPYEQYF.

The chain uses TRBV18 and TRBJ2-6, with D possibly being TRBD2 (5 bases). V dropped 3 bases and J dropped 1 base, with 16 bases sitting between them. CDR3 size: 18 residues. Germline CDR1 is KGHSH and CDR2 is LQKENI. CDR3 amino acids: CASSPNHGGGSGANVLTF. DNA for the CDR3: TGTGCCAGCTCACCCAACCATGGAGGCGGTTCTGGGGCCAACGTCCTGACTTTC.

The V and J genes are TRBV6-5 and TRBJ2-7, with TRBD1 matching over 7 bases. Trimming removed 7 bases from V and 6 bases from J; junction bases left unmatched: 9. Germline values: CDR1 MNHEY, CDR2 SVGAGI. The CDR3 is 13 amino acids. CDR3: CASTRQGTSEQYF. CDR3 nucleotides: TGTGCCAGCACCCGACAGGGAACGTCCGAGCAGTACTTC.

The chain couples TRBV9 to TRBJ2-3; TRBD2 might be the D (5 bases). Looked up from germline, CDR1 is SGDLS and CDR2 is YYNGEE. This CDR3 spans 16 amino acids. V lost 4 bases to trimming and J lost 4 bases, with 19 bases between them. Here the CDR3 DNA reads TGTGCCAGCAGCCCCCACGCAACGGGAAGCCCAGATACGCAGTATTTT. Protein product: CASSPHATGSPDTQYF. The full variable domain, its missing parts supplied by reference TRBV9 and TRBJ2-3, is DSGVTQTPKHLITATGQRVTLRCSPRSGDLSVYWYQQSLDQGLQFLIQYYNGEERAKGNILERFSAQQFPDLHSELNLSSLELGDSALYFCASSPHATGSPDTQYFGPGTRLTVL.

The chain has TRBV7-2 and TRBJ2-3; D is possibly TRBD2 (7 bases). The germline gives CDR1 SGHTA, CDR2 FQGNSA. The CDR3 length is 14 residues. Between the trimmed V and J ends, which lost 7 bases and 1 base, there was a span of 12 bases. CDR3 coding DNA: TGTGCCAGCACTACAGGGAGGGGCACAGATACGCAGTATTTT. It is translated as CASTTGRGTDTQYF. Filled out from reference TRBV7-2 and TRBJ2-3, the complete variable domain reads GAGVSQSPSNKVTEKGKDVELRCDPISGHTALYWYRQSLGQGLEFLIYFQGNSAPDKSGLPSDRFSAERTGGSVSTLTIQRTQQEDSAVYLCASTTGRGTDTQYFGPGTRLTVL.

V is TRBV11-1 and J is TRBJ1-1; D call uncertain. The V and J ends lost 3 bases and 1 base respectively, with 9 bases between them. This CDR3 comprises 14 residues. Germline V lookup: CDR1 SGHAT, CDR2 FQDESV (reference sequence). In DNA, the CDR3 is TGTGCCAGCAGCTTGGACGGGAGGAACACTGAAGCTTTCTTT. It is translated as CASSLDGRNTEAFF. Drawing the rest from reference TRBV11-1 and TRBJ1-1, the complete variable domain is EAEVAQSPRYKITEKSQAVAFWCDPISGHATLYWYRQILGQGPELLVQFQDESVVDDSQLPKDRFSAERLKGVDSTLKIQPAELGDSAMYLCASSLDGRNTEAFFGQGTRLTVV.

The chain couples TRBV29-1 to TRBJ2-1; TRBD2 matches at 7 bases. The germline V gene has CDR1 SQVTM and CDR2 ANQGSEA. The CDR3 is 11 amino acids. Losses at the gene ends were 7 bases for V and 5 bases for J; bases not matched to a gene: 2. CDR3 nucleotides: TGCAGCGGCGGGACTAACAATGAGCAGTTCTTC. It encodes CSGGTNNEQFF.

Of note for this clone: Relative to the germline gene, one junction end is altered; a read error may explain this. The chain recombines TRBV5-1 with TRBJ2-1; tentative D call: TRBD2 (6 bases). The CDR3 loop spans 16 amino acids. Germline loops: CDR1 SGHRS, CDR2 YFSETQ. DNA of the CDR3: TGCGCCAGCAGCGTACGGGCGGGGACCTCCTCCAATGAGCAGTTCTTC. It specifies CASSVRAGTSSNEQFF.

The chain joins TRBV5-1 to TRBJ2-1; 8 bases map to TRBD1. CDR3 length equals 14 residues. Germline V gene data show CDR1 as SGHRS and CDR2 as YFSETQ. J lost 7 bases, V lost 7 bases, and 10 bases had no gene match. CDR3 DNA sequence: TGCGCCAGCGGAGGGACAGGAGGTGTGAATGAGCAGTTCTTC. Its translation is CASGGTGGVNEQFF.

This chain links TRBV6-5 with TRBJ1-5; 8 nucleotides match TRBD1. CDR1 MNHEY and CDR2 SVGAGI come from the germline V gene. Losses at the gene ends were 6 bases for V and 4 bases for J; bases not matched to a gene: 8. This CDR3 spans 15 amino acids. The CDR3 coding sequence is TGTGCCAGCAGGGCGGCCCAGGGGGCAAATCAGCCCCAGCATTTT. This encodes CASRAAQGANQPQHF.

This chain joins TRBV11-1 and TRBJ2-1, with 7 positions matching TRBD1. The CDR3 covers 18 residues. Trimming cost V 1 base and J 6 bases; bases outside gene matches: 15. CDR1 is SGHAT and CDR2 is FQDESV in the germline V gene (reference sequence). The CDR3 spells CASSLEGAVPGGLNEQFF. The CDR3 DNA reads as TGTGCCAGCAGCTTAGAGGGCGCCGTACCAGGGGGTCTCAATGAGCAGTTCTTC.

The table lists this clone with a few counts. The chain combines TRBV7-3 with TRBJ2-1; 8 nucleotides match TRBD2. The CDR3 length is 17 residues. The V gene's germline CDR1 is SGHTA and CDR2 FQGTGA. V gave up 5 bases and J gave up 0 bases; unmatched junction bases: 9. The CDR3 sequence is CASSRTFSGTSYNEQFF. CDR3 DNA sequence: TGTGCCAGCAGCCGCACGTTTAGCGGGACCTCCTACAATGAGCAGTTCTTC.

The V call is TRBV30, the J call TRBJ1-1; D is unresolved. V was pared by 0 bases and J by 7 bases, with 9 bases between. Germline-derived CDR1 and CDR2 are GTSNPN and SVGIG (reference sequence). This CDR3 spans 12 amino acids. CDR3 loop: CAWSVRGGEAFF. In DNA, the CDR3 is TGTGCCTGGAGTGTACGAGGAGGTGAAGCTTTCTTT.

The V call is TRBV4-1, the J call TRBJ1-5; 11 bases map to TRBD1. This CDR3 has 17 amino acids. V lost 3 bases, J lost 4 bases, and 8 bases stayed unmatched. Germline V gene sequence: CDR1 MGHRA, CDR2 YSYEKL. The CDR3 DNA sequence: TGCGCCAGCAGCCACACCGGGACAGGGGGACGGAATCAGCCCCAGCATTTT. Its protein is CASSHTGTGGRNQPQHF.

CDR3 sequence reads: CASTRTSGRGFYNEQFF. In nucleotides, the CDR3 is TGTGCCAGTACCCGGACTAGCGGGAGGGGCTTTTACAATGAGCAGTTCTTC. The chain uses TRBV19 and TRBJ2-1; TRBD2 matches 15 bases. J lost 4 bases, V lost 7 bases, and 8 bases had no gene match. This CDR3 spans 17 amino acids. The germline gives CDR1 LNHDA, CDR2 SQIVND (reference sequence).

The chain carries TRBV7-9 and TRBJ2-1; 9 bases line up with TRBD2. V was pared by 7 bases and J by 5 bases, with 15 bases of the junction left unmatched. Germline CDR1 and CDR2: SEHNR and FQNEAQ (reference sequence). The CDR3 runs to 17 residues. Written as DNA, the CDR3 is TGTGCCAGCACCCCTTACCCCCCTAGCGGGACGGACAATGAGCAGTTCTTC. This gives the protein CASTPYPPSGTDNEQFF.

This clone appeared a single time. The chain uses TRBV6-4 and TRBJ1-4; D unclear. In germline, CDR1 is MRHNA, CDR2 SNTAGT. V was clipped by 1 base and J by 8 bases, with 17 bases between them. The CDR3 is 16 residues long. CDR3: CASSDCKPKKQEKLFF. The CDR3, as DNA: TGTGCCAGCAGTGACTGTAAGCCCAAAAAACAGGAAAAACTGTTTTTT.

This rearrangement joins TRBV27 to TRBJ2-1; a weak D match, TRBD2 (5 bases). The CDR3 spans 17 residues. The V and J ends lost 6 bases and 0 bases respectively, with 18 bases between them. The germline gives CDR1 MNHEY, CDR2 SMNVEV (reference sequence). The CDR3 DNA reads as TGTGCCAGCAGATATACAGCGGCCCAGAGCTCCTACAATGAGCAGTTCTTC. This encodes CASRYTAAQSSYNEQFF.

This clone was seen more than once but under ten times. The rearrangement joins TRBV27 to TRBJ1-6; tentatively, D is TRBD1 (5 bases). Trimming stripped 3 bases from V and 8 bases from J, with 8 bases between. Germline V gene sequence: CDR1 MNHEY, CDR2 SMNVEV (reference sequence). This CDR3 has 13 residues. The CDR3 spells CASSLTVDSPLHF. CDR3 nucleotide sequence: TGTGCCAGCAGTTTGACAGTGGATTCACCCCTCCACTTT.

The V call is TRBV5-1, the J call TRBJ1-4; a weak D match, TRBD1 (6 bases). The CDR3 length is 12 residues. Trimming cost V 4 bases and J 13 bases, with 14 bases left between them. Germline loops: CDR1 SGHRS, CDR2 YFSETQ. The CDR3 is CASSLAQGRLFF. The CDR3 nucleotides read TGCGCCAGCAGCCTAGCACAGGGCCGACTGTTTTTT.

V gene TRBV7-2 combines with J gene TRBJ2-2; 9 bases line up with TRBD2. The CDR3 spans 16 residues. CDR1 is SGHTA and CDR2 is FQGNSA in the germline V gene. Unmatched junction bases numbered 2, after V lost 3 bases and J lost 0 bases. In nucleotides, the CDR3 is TGTGCCAGCAGCTTGTTAGCGGGGGCGAACACCGGGGAGCTGTTTTTT. Protein product: CASSLLAGANTGELFF.

The chain joins TRBV2 to TRBJ1-4, with unresolved D. The germline gives CDR1 SNHLY, CDR2 FYNNEI. This CDR3 spans 14 amino acids. V shed 2 bases and J shed 8 bases, with 12 bases lying between them. As DNA, the CDR3 is TGTGCCAGCAGTGAAAGGGCGGGAGGGGAAAAACTGTTTTTT. It codes for CASSERAGGEKLFF. The full variable domain, completed using reference TRBV2 and TRBJ1-4, is EPEVTQTPSHQVTQMGQEVILRCVPISNHLYFYWYRQILGQKVEFLVSFYNNEISEKSEIFDDQFSVERPDGSNFTLKIRSTKLEDSAMYFCASSERAGGEKLFFGSGTQLSVL.

V is TRBV18 and J is TRBJ2-7; TRBD2 matches at 7 bases. This CDR3 has 15 amino acids. V shed 5 bases and J 1 base; nucleotides not matched to a gene: 8. Looked up from germline, CDR1 is KGHSH and CDR2 is LQKENI. The CDR3 is CASSVGSSGSYEQYF. In DNA, the CDR3 is TGTGCCAGCTCAGTAGGTTCTAGCGGATCCTACGAGCAGTACTTC.

The chain is built from TRBV6-4 and TRBJ2-6; tentative D call: TRBD2 (6 bases). This CDR3 has 18 amino acids. V lost 6 bases, J lost 0 bases, and 18 bases lay in between. Germline lookup yields CDR1 MRHNA and CDR2 SNTAGT. CDR3 coding DNA: TGTGCCAGCAGCCCCTGGGGAGGCCAGAGCTCTGGGGCCAACGTCCTGACTTTC. It translates to CASSPWGGQSSGANVLTF.

For the CDR3, the DNA is TGTGCCATCAGTGGGACTTCTAGCTCCTACAATGAGCAGTTCTTC. This encodes CAISGTSSSYNEQFF. The rearrangement links TRBV10-3 to TRBJ2-1; tentative D call: TRBD2 (5 bases). Trimming stripped 4 bases from V and 0 bases from J, with 10 bases between. The CDR3 covers 15 residues. From germline, CDR1 is ENHRY and CDR2 SYGVKD.

The chain joins TRBV7-6 to TRBJ2-5; possible D gene TRBD2, 5 bases. This CDR3 is built from 15 residues. CDR1 is SGHVS, CDR2 FNYEAQ, per germline. Deletions cut 2 bases from V and 5 bases from J, with 15 bases between. The chain's CDR3 is CASSLMVGEWETQYF. The CDR3, as DNA: TGTGCCAGCAGCTTAATGGTGGGAGAGTGGGAGACCCAGTACTTC.

The chain recombines TRBV6-1 with TRBJ2-5; maybe TRBD2 (5 bases). This CDR3 contains 13 residues. Germline V CDR1 and CDR2: MNHNS, SASEGT. V was pared by 2 bases and J by 4 bases, with 8 bases between. DNA for the CDR3: TGTGCCAGCAGTGAACTCCGGGGAGAGACCCAGTACTTC. Residues: CASSELRGETQYF.